This T cell receptor beta chain originates from a study of shared clonotypes between healthy human individuals (dated by TCRdb to the early 2020s). For the study in its entirety: The cohort comprised two women and a few men aged 18 to 49 years. Per donor, three plates each were used for CD4 naive and CD4 memory, two for CD8 naive, and one for CD8 memory. Blood TCR repertoires of several healthy adults were deeply sequenced to estimate repertoire size and the extent of clonotype sharing between individuals. Libraries were prepared and TCR repertoires were sequenced by different laboratories using diverse techniques, in order to increase sequencing depth and limit assay-specific biases. Between about 0.8 and 9.5 billion PBMCs per donor were obtained by leukapheresis.

General conclusions and limits of the study: Naive subsets generally had larger estimated clonotype richness than memory subsets. Sharing across a few donors was observed for about 5% of naive CD4, over 3% of naive CD8, over 2% of memory CD4, and approximately 0.41% of memory CD8 clonotypes. The genetic and exposure-history diversity represented was limited by the small number of donors. Sampling was restricted to blood, and TCR repertoires in tissues likely differ from the TCR repertoires found in blood. Incomplete sequencing was indicated by rarefaction of sorted-subset datasets, despite the large sequencing depth. Pairwise subsampling led to the expectation that sequencing depth would affect the degree of clonotype sharing among donors. Compared with non-shared clonotypes, the clonotypes found in all four sorted-subset donors had higher generation probabilities.

V has 5 bases trimmed and J has 0 bases trimmed; junction bases matching no gene number 2. The germline V gene specifies MDHEN as CDR1 and SYDVKM as CDR2. From its cysteine to its phenylalanine, the CDR3 spans 14 amino acids. CDR3 DNA only is kept here, 42 bases in frame from base 1. Using the deep immunoSEQ assay, multiplex PCR amplified TCR CDR3 regions from genomic DNA. Extracted genomic DNA from each cell subset was spread evenly across all wells of several immunoSEQ 96-well plates, with each plate serving as a replicate. For sorted subsets, each replicate PCR was loaded with 200 to 250 ng genomic DNA, equivalent to 30,000 or so T cell genomes. Purified libraries were quantified with a Qubit 3.0 fluorometer, sized on a Bioanalyzer 2100, and re-quantified with the KAPA Library Quantification kit. A separate single-read 150-cycle Illumina NextSeq 550 flow cell was used to sequence each immunoSEQ 96-well plate. From the authors' description of their analysis: Because the immunoSEQ output included only junctional sequences and no quality scores, the filtering could not be the same as the filtering used for full-length reads. To assign V/J genes and CDR3, sequences were annotated using PyIR, a Python wrapper for IgBLAST v1.9, with IMGT germline references. Reads were filtered out if the reads had weak V/J assignments (E-value above 1e-6), no CDR3, stop codons, out-of-frame junctions, or ambiguous translated residues. V3J clonotypes were defined as sequences sharing the same inferred V gene, J gene, and CDR3 amino acid sequence. Percentage overlap between repertoires was calculated by dividing the number of shared unique clonotypes by the size of the smaller repertoire. Three approaches were used to assess repertoire richness: RTK rarefaction, the Chao1 estimator, and Recon v2.1 estimates of unobserved clonotypes. Generation probabilities were computed with OLGA for all TCRbeta clonotypes obtained by the gDNA method from four donors. What TCRdb holds here is the immuneACCESS table cut down to in-frame rearrangements. Part of the clones is not present; checked against another copy, under half of the missing clones reflect an unresolved V gene, and the others are unexplained. The D gene and trimming were derived from the DNA, and the V and J assignments and clone size from that table. A total of roughly 2.5 million clones appear in this sample, around 90% of them only once. 0.14% of the sample comes from the top ten.

Donors were healthy HIV-negative adults with no recently reported acute infections or vaccinations. Every donor was a Caucasian adult living in Nashville, Tennessee, USA. CD4+ T cells were enriched by magnetic negative selection, after which naive cells were positively selected on CD45RA and the negative fraction was taken as the memory subset. Blood was obtained by leukapheresis, after which PBMCs were separated by Ficoll-Histopaque density gradient centrifugation and cryopreserved in liquid nitrogen vapor phase. Analytical flow cytometry was used to check the purity and quantity of every magnetically sorted T cell population. Genomic DNA was isolated from each sorted fraction and quantified by UV absorbance on a Nanodrop 2000c. Comments on this clone: The target of this receptor is not known. There are no base qualities to consult, and no much larger clone falls within one base. This same CDR3 is encoded by further DNA sequences in the sample.

The clonotype was recovered from a man younger than 35 in good health. This chain is built from TRBV28 and TRBJ1-1, and 8 bases in between align with TRBD1. The sample taken for sequencing was naive CD4+ T cells sorted from blood. Read against the paper, the sample's cell subset or site label means: CD45RA+ positively selected. The sequenced DNA: TGTGCCAGCAGTCCAGGGGGCATGAACACTGAAGCTTTCTTT. Its translation reads: CASSPGGMNTEAFF.